This TCR beta chain was found in a study of cytomegalovirus exposure and HLA in healthy donors. This clone was picked up one time. Its target is not known. The table came from immunoSEQ multiplex PCR; TCRdb's copy has only in-frame clones and leaves some out. The sample contains 100,000 to 150,000 clones, roughly 93% of which appear only once. The CDR3 totals 12 residues. Trimming pared 5 bases from V and 6 bases from J, leaving 7 bases between. In germline, CDR1 is SGHVS, CDR2 FNYEAQ. Overall study findings and caveats: Many donors carried some public TCRs, although rarity characterized most TCR sequences. A subsequent analysis found that TCR clusters from the first cohort also tended to co-occur in the 120 or so validation repertoires, with 90% to 95% of cluster scores above 0. Reportedly, diagnosis of cytomegalovirus status by the classifier showed high specificity and sensitivity. Under in vitro conditions, a few CMV-associated chains were confirmed as specific for CMV antigens.

Sequenced material: PBMCs. The sequence was collected from a woman aged 18-29 years in good health and CMV-seronegative. The chain recombines TRBV7-6 with TRBJ2-2; the D gene is possibly TRBD1 (5 bases). This chain's CDR3 is CASSRQSGELFF. The CDR3 nucleotides are TGTGCCAGCAGCAGACAGTCCGGGGAGCTGTTTTTT.